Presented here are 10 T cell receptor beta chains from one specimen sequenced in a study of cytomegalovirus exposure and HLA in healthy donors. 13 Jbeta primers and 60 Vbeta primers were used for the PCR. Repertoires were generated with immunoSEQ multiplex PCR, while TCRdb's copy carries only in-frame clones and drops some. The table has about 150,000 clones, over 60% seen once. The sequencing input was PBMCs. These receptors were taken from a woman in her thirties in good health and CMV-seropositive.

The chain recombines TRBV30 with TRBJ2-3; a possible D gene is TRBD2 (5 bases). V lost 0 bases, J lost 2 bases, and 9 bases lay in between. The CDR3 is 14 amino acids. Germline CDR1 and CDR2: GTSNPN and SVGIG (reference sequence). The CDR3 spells CAWSVDLITDTQYF. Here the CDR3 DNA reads TGTGCCTGGAGTGTGGACTTGATCACAGATACGCAGTATTTT. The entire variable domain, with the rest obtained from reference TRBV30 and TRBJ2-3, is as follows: SQTIHQWPATLVQPVGSPLSLECTVEGTSNPNLYWYRQAAGRGLQLLFYSVGIGQISSEVPQNLSASRPQDRQFILSSKKLLLSDSGFYLCAWSVDLITDTQYFGPGTRLTVL.

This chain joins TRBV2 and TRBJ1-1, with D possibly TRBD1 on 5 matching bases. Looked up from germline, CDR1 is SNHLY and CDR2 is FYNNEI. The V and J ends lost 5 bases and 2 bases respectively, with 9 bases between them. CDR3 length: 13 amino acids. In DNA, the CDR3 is TGTGCCAGCAGTCGGACAACTAACACTGAAGCTTTCTTT. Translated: CASSRTTNTEAFF.

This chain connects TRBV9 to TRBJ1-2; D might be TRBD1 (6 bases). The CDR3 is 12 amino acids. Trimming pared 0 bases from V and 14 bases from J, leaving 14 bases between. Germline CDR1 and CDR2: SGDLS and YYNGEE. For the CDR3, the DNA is TGTGCCAGCAGCGTAGCTGAGGGGGAAGAGACCTTC. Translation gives CASSVAEGEETF. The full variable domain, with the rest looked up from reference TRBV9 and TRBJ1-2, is DSGVTQTPKHLITATGQRVTLRCSPRSGDLSVYWYQQSLDQGLQFLIQYYNGEERAKGNILERFSAQQFPDLHSELNLSSLELGDSALYFCASSVAEGEETFGSGTRLTVV.

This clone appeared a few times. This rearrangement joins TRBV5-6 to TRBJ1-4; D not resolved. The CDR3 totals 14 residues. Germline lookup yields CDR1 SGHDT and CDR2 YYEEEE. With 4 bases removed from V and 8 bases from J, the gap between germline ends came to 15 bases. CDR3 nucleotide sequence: TGTGCCAGCAGCCTACCGTCGGTCGAAGAAAAACTGTTTTTT. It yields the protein CASSLPSVEEKLFF. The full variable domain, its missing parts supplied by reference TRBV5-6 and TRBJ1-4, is DAGVTQSPTHLIKTRGQQVTLRCSPKSGHDTVSWYQQALGQGPQFIFQYYEEEERQRGNFPDRFSGHQFPNYSSELNVNALLLGDSALYLCASSLPSVEEKLFFGSGTQLSVL.

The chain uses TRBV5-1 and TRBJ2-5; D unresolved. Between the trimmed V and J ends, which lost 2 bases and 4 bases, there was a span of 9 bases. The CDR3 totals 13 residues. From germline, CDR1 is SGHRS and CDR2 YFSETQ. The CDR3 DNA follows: TGCGCCAGCAGCTTCGGGTCGGGAGAGACCCAGTACTTC. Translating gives CASSFGSGETQYF.

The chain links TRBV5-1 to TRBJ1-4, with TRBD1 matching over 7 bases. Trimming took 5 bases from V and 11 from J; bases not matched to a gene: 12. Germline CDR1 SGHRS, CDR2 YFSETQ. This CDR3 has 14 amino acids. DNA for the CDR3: TGCGCCAGCAGGGCGCCGGGACAGCACCTCAAACTGTTTTTT. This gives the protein CASRAPGQHLKLFF. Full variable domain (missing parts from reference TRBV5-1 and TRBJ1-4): KAGVTQTPRYLIKTRGQQVTLSCSPISGHRSVSWYQQTPGQGLQFLFEYFSETQRNKGNFPGRFSGRQFSNSRSEMNVSTLELGDSALYLCASRAPGQHLKLFFGSGTQLSVL.

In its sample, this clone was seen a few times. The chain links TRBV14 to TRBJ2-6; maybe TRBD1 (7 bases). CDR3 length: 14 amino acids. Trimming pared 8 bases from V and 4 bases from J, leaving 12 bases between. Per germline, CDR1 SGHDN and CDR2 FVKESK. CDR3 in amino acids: CASGGGRGANVLTF. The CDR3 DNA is TGTGCCAGCGGAGGGGGCCGGGGGGCCAACGTCCTGACTTTC.

The CDR3 here is CAISESTAVAASSYNEQFF. In DNA, the CDR3 is TGTGCCATCAGTGAGTCCACCGCGGTAGCGGCAAGCTCCTACAATGAGCAGTTCTTC. V gene TRBV10-3 combines with J gene TRBJ2-1; D possibly corresponds to TRBD2 (6 bases). The CDR3 has 19 amino acids. With 0 bases removed from V and 0 bases from J, the gap between germline ends came to 18 bases. Per germline, CDR1 ENHRY and CDR2 SYGVKD.

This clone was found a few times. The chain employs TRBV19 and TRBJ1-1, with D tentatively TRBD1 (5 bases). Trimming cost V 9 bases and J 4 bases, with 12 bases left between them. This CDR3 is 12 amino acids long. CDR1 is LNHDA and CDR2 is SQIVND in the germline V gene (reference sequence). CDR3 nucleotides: TGTGCCAGCAACGGGGGGTTCACTGAAGCTTTCTTT. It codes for CASNGGFTEAFF.

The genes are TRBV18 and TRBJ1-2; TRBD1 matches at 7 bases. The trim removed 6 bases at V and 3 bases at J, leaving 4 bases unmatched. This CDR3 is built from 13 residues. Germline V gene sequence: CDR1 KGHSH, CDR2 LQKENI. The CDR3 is CASSRGRDYGYTF. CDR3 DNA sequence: TGTGCCAGCTCGAGGGGGCGCGACTATGGCTACACCTTC. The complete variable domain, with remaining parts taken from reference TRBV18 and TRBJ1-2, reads NAGVMQNPRHLVRRRGQEARLRCSPMKGHSHVYWYRQLPEEGLKFMVYLQKENIIDESGMPKERFSAEFPKEGPSILRIQQVVRGDSAAYFCASSRGRDYGYTFGSGTRLTVV.